This TCR beta chain was found in a study of graft-versus-host responses after intestinal transplantation. Here immunoSEQ multiplex PCR was the method, and the copy in TCRdb shows in-frame clones only, minus some. The table has approximately 16,000 clones, 67% seen once. With 7 bases removed from V and 4 bases from J, the gap between germline ends came to 11 bases. Germline V lookup: CDR1 MRHNA, CDR2 SNTAGT. The CDR3 has 12 amino acids. Lymphocytes (intraepithelial and lamina propria) were released by processing the graft tissue. This sequence originates from a human patient who received an intestinal transplant, so some T cells may come from the graft donor. The chain couples TRBV6-4 to TRBJ2-7; unclear D gene. Sequences were derived from ileum tissue, sampled approximately 700 days after intestinal transplantation. The CDR3: CASTNLKYEQYF. The CDR3 coding sequence is TGTGCCAGCACCAACTTAAAATACGAGCAGTACTTC.